A single sample gave rise to the 28 T cell receptor beta chains below, sequenced in a study of PD-L1 blockade in urothelial cancer. The time point: peripheral blood 6 weeks after treatment start. The repertoire was sequenced with immunoSEQ multiplex PCR; TCRdb's copy has only in-frame clones and lacks some. The sample comprises 35,000 to 55,000 clones, 83% of which are singletons, and around 15% rests with the top ten. Material: PBMCs, obtained around atezolizumab (anti-PD-L1) treatment. These receptor sequences come from a man aged 55 to 70 with urothelial cancer.

CDR3 DNA: TGTGCCTGGGGCATGGGACAGCAAGAAAAACTGTTTTTT. The encoded protein is CAWGMGQQEKLFF. V is TRBV30 and J is TRBJ1-4, with TRBD1 identical over 7 bases. The CDR3 sequence is 13 residues long. Trimming took 5 bases from V and 8 from J; bases not matched to a gene: 8. Germline values: CDR1 GTSNPN, CDR2 SVGIG (reference sequence).

Within the sample, this clone is medium-sized (0.01 to 0.1%). The sample contains more than one DNA sequence encoding this CDR3. The chain joins TRBV11-2 to TRBJ1-2, with D perhaps TRBD1 (6 bases). Trimming cost V 2 bases and J 6 bases, with 7 bases left between them. Germline CDR1 reads SGHAT; CDR2 reads FQNNGV. The CDR3 totals 12 residues. In nucleotides, the CDR3 is TGTGCCAGCAGCTTATCAGGGGATGGCTACACCTTC. Its translation: CASSLSGDGYTF.

The chain has TRBV5-5 and TRBJ1-6; no clear D gene. Trimming pared 0 bases from V and 4 bases from J, leaving 5 bases between. This CDR3 is built from 14 residues. Germline V gives CDR1 SGHKS, CDR2 YYEKEE (reference sequence). The CDR3 sequence: CASSLAYYNSPLHF. CDR3 coding DNA: TGTGCCAGCAGCTTGGCCTATTATAATTCACCCCTCCACTTT.

The chain has TRBV11-2 and TRBJ1-6; the D is unclear. The V gene lost 1 base and the J gene lost 14 bases, with 9 bases spanning the gap. Per germline, CDR1 SGHAT and CDR2 FQNNGV. The CDR3 is 12 amino acids. DNA of the CDR3: TGTGCCAGCAGCTTAGTATCGGTGGCCCTCCACTTT. It translates to CASSLVSVALHF. The variable domain in full, with the rest retrieved from reference TRBV11-2 and TRBJ1-6, is EAGVAQSPRYKIIEKRQSVAFWCNPISGHATLYWYQQILGQGPKLLIQFQNNGVVDDSQLPKDRFSAERLKGVDSTLKIQPAKLEDSAVYLCASSLVSVALHFGNGTRLTVT.

The chain recombines TRBV6-4 with TRBJ1-1, with D maybe TRBD1 (6 bases). Trimming cost V 3 bases and J 0 bases, with 14 bases left between them. The CDR3 covers 16 residues. Germline V gene lookup returns CDR1 MRHNA and CDR2 SNTAGT. CDR3 nucleotides: TGTGCCAGCAGTGAGAGGGGAGGGGGGGTGAACACTGAAGCTTTCTTT. Amino acids: CASSERGGGVNTEAFF.

The chain employs TRBV6-5 and TRBJ2-7; 7 bases map to TRBD2. This CDR3 region has 12 residues. Per the germline V gene, CDR1 is MNHEY and CDR2 is SVGAGI. V was clipped by 7 bases and J by 6 bases; unmatched bases: 6. CDR3 protein: CASTAGGIEQYF. Written as DNA, the CDR3 is TGTGCCAGCACCGCCGGGGGGATCGAGCAGTACTTC.

V gene TRBV11-2 combines with J gene TRBJ2-7, with 8 bases matching TRBD2. The J segment lost 2 bases and the V segment lost 4 bases, leaving 10 bases of the junction unmatched. This CDR3 is built from 16 residues. In germline, CDR1 is SGHAT, CDR2 FQNNGV. CDR3 residues: CASSSPGGGPAYEQYF. The CDR3 bases are TGTGCCAGCAGCTCCCCGGGCGGGGGGCCAGCCTACGAGCAGTACTTC.

This chain joins TRBV18 and TRBJ2-7, with 7 positions matching TRBD2. The CDR3 spans 11 residues. With 3 bases clipped from V and 7 bases from J, the junction kept 0 bases outside the gene matches. The V gene's germline CDR1 is KGHSH and CDR2 LQKENI. The CDR3 bases are TGTGCCAGCTCACCCGGGGGGGAGCAGTACTTC. This codes for CASSPGGEQYF.

This clone has a single count. This chain links TRBV6-6 with TRBJ1-4, with D unclear. Deletions cut 4 bases from V and 7 bases from J, with 19 bases between. The germline V gene encodes CDR1 MNHNY and CDR2 SVGAGI (reference sequence). The length of the CDR3 is 16 residues. In DNA form, the CDR3 reads TGTGCCAGCAGTTTCTCTCTGCGTACTACACGTGAAAAACTGTTTTTT. Translating it yields CASSFSLRTTREKLFF.

The J gene is TRBJ2-3, the V gene TRBV5-1, with TRBD2 matching 7 bases. V trimming: 7 bases; J trimming: 2 bases; junction bases outside the gene matches: 10. There are 15 residues in the CDR3. Germline lookup yields CDR1 SGHRS and CDR2 YFSETQ. The CDR3 loop is CASGARDYPTDTQYF. The CDR3 nucleotides read TGCGCCAGCGGCGCCCGGGACTACCCCACAGATACGCAGTATTTT.

The chain couples TRBV2 to TRBJ1-4; a possible D gene is TRBD1 (5 bases). Germline V gene sequence: CDR1 SNHLY, CDR2 FYNNEI. The V and J ends lost 6 bases and 13 bases respectively, with 12 bases between them. CDR3 size: 11 residues. CDR3 amino acids: CASRQDKGLFF. CDR3 nucleotide sequence: TGTGCCAGCAGACAGGATAAGGGACTGTTTTTT.

The chain has TRBV9 and TRBJ1-6; tentative D call: TRBD1 (6 bases). V was trimmed by 0 bases and J by 7 bases, leaving 8 bases between them. Germline V gene lookup returns CDR1 SGDLS and CDR2 YYNGEE. The CDR3 has 14 residues. CDR3: CASSVGQGNSPLHF. The CDR3 DNA is TGTGCCAGCAGCGTAGGGCAGGGGAATTCACCCCTCCACTTT.

Only a few counts were recorded for this clone. J is TRBJ1-2 and V is TRBV27; 7 nucleotides agree with TRBD1. Germline CDR1 reads MNHEY; CDR2 reads SMNVEV (reference sequence). The CDR3 spans 14 residues. Unmatched junction bases numbered 10, after V lost 5 bases and J lost 7 bases. CDR3 protein: CASSLSATGFGYTF. As DNA, the CDR3 is TGTGCCAGCAGTCTCTCCGCGACAGGGTTTGGCTACACCTTC.

The chain couples TRBV6-1 to TRBJ2-2, with D possibly TRBD1 on 7 matching bases. Trimming took 7 bases from V and 6 from J, leaving 15 bases between them. Germline V gene sequence: CDR1 MNHNS, CDR2 SASEGT. This CDR3 has 14 residues. CDR3 residues: CASILDRRAGELFF. CDR3 DNA: TGTGCCAGCATCCTGGACAGGAGGGCCGGGGAGCTGTTTTTT.

The genes are TRBV18 and TRBJ1-6, with D hard to call. The CDR3 contains 16 residues. From germline, CDR1 is KGHSH and CDR2 LQKENI. V lost 1 base and J 0 bases, leaving 7 bases between the germline ends. CDR3 sequence: CASSPQQSSYNSPLHF. The CDR3 DNA reads TGTGCCAGCTCACCACAACAGAGCTCCTATAATTCACCCCTCCACTTT. The full variable domain, rest sourced from reference TRBV18 and TRBJ1-6, is NAGVMQNPRHLVRRRGQEARLRCSPMKGHSHVYWYRQLPEEGLKFMVYLQKENIIDESGMPKERFSAEFPKEGPSILRIQQVVRGDSAAYFCASSPQQSSYNSPLHFGNGTRLTVT.

The chain has TRBV27 and TRBJ2-1, with 8 bases lining up with TRBD1. Germline loops: CDR1 MNHEY, CDR2 SMNVEV (reference sequence). The CDR3 sequence is 14 residues long. V shed 8 bases, J shed 9 bases, and the junction held 12 bases outside the gene matches. The CDR3 is CASSREQGGTEQFF. DNA of the CDR3: TGTGCCAGCTCGAGGGAACAGGGGGGAACTGAGCAGTTCTTC.

This chain uses TRBV5-5 with TRBJ1-4; D not resolved. Germline CDR1 and CDR2: SGHKS and YYEKEE (reference sequence). The CDR3 extends over 14 amino acids. Trimming pared 4 bases from V and 4 bases from J, leaving 11 bases between. CDR3 nucleotides: TGTGCCAGCAGCCCGCCTTCGGGTAATGAAAAACTGTTTTTT. Residues: CASSPPSGNEKLFF.

The CDR3 bases are TGTGCCAGCAGTAAACACAGGGGAAACACTGAAGCTTTCTTT. It translates to CASSKHRGNTEAFF. The rearrangement uses TRBV6-1 and TRBJ1-1, with 7 bases matching TRBD1. Germline V gene data show CDR1 as MNHNS and CDR2 as SASEGT. V was pared by 5 bases and J by 2 bases, with 5 bases of the junction left unmatched. This CDR3 has 14 residues.

V and J are TRBV30 and TRBJ1-5, with D perhaps matching TRBD1 (6 bases). The V and J ends lost 0 bases and 2 bases respectively, with 14 bases between them. There are 16 residues in the CDR3. CDR1 GTSNPN and CDR2 SVGIG come from the germline V gene (reference sequence). CDR3 sequence reads: CAWSVSGGAGNQPQHF. In DNA, the CDR3 is TGTGCCTGGAGTGTATCGGGGGGCGCGGGCAATCAGCCCCAGCATTTT.

The chain employs TRBV19 and TRBJ2-1; 9 positions match TRBD1. This CDR3 contains 14 residues. V was clipped by 4 bases and J by 6 bases; unmatched bases: 4. CDR1 is LNHDA, CDR2 SQIVND, per germline (reference sequence). CDR3 sequence: CASSTQTGGNEQFF. The CDR3 DNA reads as TGTGCCAGTAGTACCCAGACAGGGGGCAATGAGCAGTTCTTC.

This clone appeared a single time. This chain connects TRBV6-5 to TRBJ2-3; D not resolved. This CDR3 contains 12 residues. Germline CDR1 is MNHEY and CDR2 is SVGAGI. Trimming pared 0 bases from V and 4 bases from J, leaving 2 bases between. CDR3 protein: CASSYSSDTQYF. CDR3 nucleotides: TGTGCCAGCAGTTACTCCTCAGATACGCAGTATTTT.

The V call is TRBV30, the J call TRBJ1-5; D possibly corresponds to TRBD1 (5 bases). V was clipped by 2 bases and J by 1 base, with 9 bases between them. CDR1 is GTSNPN and CDR2 is SVGIG in the germline V gene (reference sequence). The length of the CDR3 is 14 residues. The CDR3 nucleotides read TGTGCCTGGAGTAAGGGACTCAGCAATCAGCCCCAGCATTTT. It yields the protein CAWSKGLSNQPQHF.

The V and J genes are TRBV2 and TRBJ2-1; 11 bases map to TRBD2. CDR3 length: 16 residues. Per germline, CDR1 SNHLY and CDR2 FYNNEI. Trimming removed 6 bases from V and 6 bases from J; junction bases left unmatched: 10. CDR3 coding DNA: TGTGCCAGCAGGCCCACTTTAGCGGGGGGGCGCAATGAGCAGTTCTTC. It translates to CASRPTLAGGRNEQFF.

This clone was observed a single time. The junction does not match germline at one end; this may be a read error. This chain uses TRBV6-6 with TRBJ1-2; maybe TRBD1 (5 bases). The CDR3 length is 10 residues. Germline V gene sequence: CDR1 MNHNY, CDR2 SVGAGI (reference sequence). CDR3 nucleotides: TGTGCCTGCAGGGCTCTTGGCTACACCTTC. This codes for CACRALGYTF.

The chain employs TRBV4-1 and TRBJ2-7, with a weak D call TRBD2 (5 bases). V was trimmed by 4 bases and J by 4 bases, leaving 14 bases between them. The CDR3 loop spans 14 amino acids. Germline-derived CDR1 and CDR2 are MGHRA and YSYEKL. The CDR3 DNA reads TGCGCCAGCAGCCTCGACTATACCGGGTACGAGCAGTACTTC. Translation gives CASSLDYTGYEQYF.

The chain is built from TRBV6-1 and TRBJ2-3; 11 bases fit TRBD2. V was pared by 4 bases and J by 10 bases, with 10 bases of the junction left unmatched. This CDR3 is built from 15 residues. CDR1 and CDR2 (germline): MNHNS, SASEGT. The CDR3 DNA reads as TGTGCCAGCAGTGCAGCCTTAGCGGGGGGGGGCCCGCAGTATTTT. This translates into CASSAALAGGGPQYF.

This chain links TRBV28 with TRBJ2-7, with D perhaps matching TRBD2 (6 bases). V was shortened by 3 bases and J by 3 bases, with 12 bases between the two germline ends. This CDR3 is built from 14 residues. CDR1 MDHEN and CDR2 SYDVKM come from the germline V gene. CDR3 loop: CASSLGTVRYEQYF. CDR3 DNA sequence: TGTGCCAGCAGTTTGGGGACTGTCCGCTACGAGCAGTACTTC.

The CDR3 protein is CASRRKDRGYEQYF. The CDR3 coding sequence is TGTGCCAGTAGAAGAAAGGACAGAGGCTACGAGCAGTACTTC. The rearrangement joins TRBV19 to TRBJ2-7, with TRBD1 as a possible D gene (6 bases). V was shortened by 6 bases and J by 3 bases, with 15 bases between the two germline ends. This CDR3 has 14 residues. Germline-derived CDR1 and CDR2 are LNHDA and SQIVND (reference sequence).